The 29 T cell receptor beta chains listed next were all sequenced from one sample in a study of regulatory T cells in long-lasting Graves disease. Library construction for TCR beta used iRepertoire HTBI primers and Arm-PCR of CDR3 regions. One entry per CDR3 protein results from TCRdb running MiXCR on the multiplex PCR reads. The table has around 400,000 distinct CDR3 sequences, about 16% seen once. Time point in this sample: newly diagnosed GD, antithyroid drugs for less than 3 months. PBMCs were the source of the RNA used for TCR sequencing. The source was peripheral blood mononuclear cells (PBMCs), collected at new diagnosis, from a patient treated with antithyroid drugs. The origin of the receptors is a female donor with Graves disease.

This clonotype was seen ten or more times. The rearrangement links TRBV2 to TRBJ2-5; 7 bases line up with TRBD1. The CDR3 covers 14 residues. Losses at the gene ends were 10 bases for V and 1 base for J; bases not matched to a gene: 9. Germline CDR1 and CDR2: SNHLY and FYNNEI. The CDR3 nucleotides read TGTGCCATCCACATAGGACAGGCCCAAGAGACCCAGTACTTC. This gives the protein CAIHIGQAQETQYF.

In this sample, this clonotype turned up many times. The chain joins TRBV4-3 to TRBJ1-4; no clear D. The germline V and J ends were trimmed by 0 bases and 0 bases, with 11 bases remaining between them. Germline CDR1 and CDR2: LGHNA and YSLEER. The CDR3 runs 17 residues. The CDR3 sequence: CASSQDSVSTTNEKLFF. The DNA of the CDR3 is TGCGCCAGCAGCCAAGATAGCGTCAGCACAACTAATGAAAAACTGTTTTTT.

In its sample, this clonotype was seen many times. The J gene is TRBJ2-7, the V gene TRBV2; no firm D call. Trimming took 0 bases from V and 3 from J, leaving 15 bases between them. The V gene's germline CDR1 is SNHLY and CDR2 FYNNEI. The CDR3 totals 16 residues. CDR3 in DNA: TGTGCCAGCAGTGAAGCTCACCCCTTAACCCACTACGAGCAGTACTTC. Translated: CASSEAHPLTHYEQYF.

This clonotype has more than one count but fewer than ten. As DNA, the CDR3 is TGCGCCAGCAGCCCAGGGACTAGCGGGGGGCCCAGCTCCTACAATGAGCAGTTCTTC. Amino acids: CASSPGTSGGPSSYNEQFF. The gene calls are TRBV5-1 and TRBJ2-1, with TRBD2 identical over 15 bases. After removal of 4 bases from V and 0 bases from J, the junction contained 8 bases not matched to a gene. CDR3 size: 19 residues. Germline assignment: CDR1 SGHRS and CDR2 YFSETQ. Together with reference TRBV5-1 and TRBJ2-1, the CDR3 gives the full variable domain: KAGVTQTPRYLIKTRGQQVTLSCSPISGHRSVSWYQQTPGQGLQFLFEYFSETQRNKGNFPGRFSGRQFSNSRSEMNVSTLELGDSALYLCASSPGTSGGPSSYNEQFFGPGTRLTVL.

This clonotype was detected a few times. J is TRBJ1-5 and V is TRBV28; D unresolved. CDR1 and CDR2 from the germline V gene are MDHEN and SYDVKM. This CDR3 has 14 residues. With 2 bases removed from V and 6 bases from J, the gap between germline ends came to 11 bases. CDR3 in DNA: TGTGCCAGCAGTTTAGGGTGGGTTTTTCAGCCCCAGCATTTT. Translation gives CASSLGWVFQPQHF.

A few counts support this clonotype. This sequence joins TRBV19 and TRBJ2-3, with 10 bases identical to TRBD2. With the DNA end fitting TRBJ2-5 better, the J assignment may be wrong. The CDR3 runs to 17 residues. Germline V gene sequence: CDR1 LNHDA, CDR2 SQIVND (reference sequence). The CDR3 loop is CASSNSIGLAGEETQYF. The CDR3 DNA is TGTGCCAGTAGTAACTCTATCGGTCTAGCGGGAGAGGAGACCCAGTACTTC.

This clonotype was recorded many times. For the CDR3, the DNA is TGTGCCAGCAGCCGAACGGGGGACGGCACAGATACGCAGTATTTT. Protein sequence: CASSRTGDGTDTQYF. The rearrangement uses TRBV14 and TRBJ2-3; tentatively, D is TRBD2 (6 bases). Between the trimmed V and J ends, which lost 4 bases and 1 base, there was a span of 12 bases. Looked up from germline, CDR1 is SGHDN and CDR2 is FVKESK. This CDR3 comprises 15 residues. The whole variable domain, remainder taken from reference TRBV14 and TRBJ2-3, is EAGVTQFPSHSVIEKGQTVTLRCDPISGHDNLYWYRRVMGKEIKFLLHFVKESKQDESGMPNNRFLAERTGGTYSTLKVQPAELEDSGVYFCASSRTGDGTDTQYFGPGTRLTVL.

The V and J genes are TRBV7-9 and TRBJ1-4, with TRBD1 identical over 8 bases. Germline assignment: CDR1 SEHNR and CDR2 FQNEAQ (reference sequence). The CDR3 runs to 15 residues. Trimming at V came to 8 bases and at J to 8 bases, leaving 13 bases not matched to a gene. The CDR3 protein is CASGPGQGIGEKLFF. The CDR3 coding sequence is TGTGCCAGCGGCCCCGGACAGGGAATAGGAGAAAAACTGTTTTTT.

This clonotype has at least ten counts. J is TRBJ2-7 and V is TRBV28; D tentatively fits TRBD1 or TRBD2 (5 bases each). The CDR3 spans 13 residues. V shed 6 bases and J shed 6 bases, with 15 bases lying between them. Germline V gene data show CDR1 as MDHEN and CDR2 as SYDVKM. This chain's CDR3 is CASRTYRDREQYF. The CDR3 DNA reads as TGTGCCAGCAGGACCTACCGGGACCGCGAGCAGTACTTC.

Ten or more counts support this clonotype. The rearrangement links TRBV29-1 to TRBJ1-1; 7 nucleotides align to TRBD1. The CDR3 spans 14 residues. Per germline, CDR1 SQVTM and CDR2 ANQGSEA. After removal of 8 bases from V and 1 base from J, the junction contained 10 bases not matched to a gene. The CDR3 DNA is TGCAGCCACAGGGGAGATAGGGAGAACACTGAAGCTTTCTTT. Its protein is CSHRGDRENTEAFF.

This clonotype was seen many times. This sequence joins TRBV4-1 and TRBJ2-7; 7 nucleotides match TRBD1. The germline V gene encodes CDR1 MGHRA and CDR2 YSYEKL. The trim removed 2 bases at V and 5 bases at J, leaving 3 bases unmatched. This CDR3 comprises 13 residues. As DNA, the CDR3 is TGCGCCAGCAGCCAACGGGACAGCCACGAGCAGTACTTC. Translation gives CASSQRDSHEQYF.

At least ten counts were recorded for this clonotype. The V and J genes are TRBV27 and TRBJ2-2; D gene unclear. The CDR3 is 13 amino acids. Germline lookup yields CDR1 MNHEY and CDR2 SMNVEV (reference sequence). The germline V and J ends were trimmed by 5 bases and 0 bases, with 4 bases remaining between them. The CDR3 here is CASSLTNTGELFF. The CDR3 region has the DNA TGTGCCAGCAGTCTAACGAACACCGGGGAGCTGTTTTTT.

This rearrangement joins TRBV19 to TRBJ2-3; D is uncertain. Germline V CDR1 and CDR2: LNHDA, SQIVND (reference sequence). Trimming removed 6 bases at V and 6 bases at J, with 16 bases between. This CDR3 is 14 amino acids long. The chain's CDR3 is CASRRPGPLDTQYF. The CDR3 bases are TGTGCCAGTAGGAGACCAGGACCTCTGGATACGCAGTATTTT.

There are many counts of this clonotype. The gene calls are TRBV12-3 or TRBV12-4 and TRBJ1-1; 7 bases map to TRBD1. The CDR3 has 15 amino acids. J gave up 5 bases and V 4 bases, and 10 bases lay outside the gene matches. CDR3 coding DNA: TGTGCCAGCAGTTCGCGCACAGGGGAGGGAACTGAAGCTTTCTTT. It is translated as CASSSRTGEGTEAFF.

This clonotype was counted ten times or more. This rearrangement joins TRBV5-1 to TRBJ1-5, with D unresolved. Per the germline V gene, CDR1 is SGHRS and CDR2 is YFSETQ. This CDR3 comprises 14 residues. V lost 0 bases and J 2 bases, leaving 6 bases between the germline ends. CDR3 DNA sequence: TGCGCCAGCAGCTTGGTTGGGGGCAATCAGCCCCAGCATTTT. Translating gives CASSLVGGNQPQHF.

In its sample, this clonotype was seen a few times. The V and J genes are TRBV5-1 and TRBJ2-1; 8 nucleotides align to TRBD1. Losses at the gene ends were 2 bases for V and 1 base for J; bases not matched to a gene: 8. Germline lookup yields CDR1 SGHRS and CDR2 YFSETQ. This CDR3 region has 17 residues. The CDR3: CASSLQGRQGSYNEQFF. The CDR3 DNA reads TGCGCCAGCAGCTTACAGGGAAGACAGGGGTCCTACAATGAGCAGTTCTTC.

This clonotype has at least ten counts. The limits of the CDR3 on the DNA are not certain, so only TCRdb's listed CDR3 is given. The chain is built from TRBV30 and TRBJ1-2. The germline CDR1 and CDR2 sequences are GTSNPN and SVGIG (reference sequence). The CDR3 is 15 amino acids long, termini counted. CDR3 amino acids: CAWIRFGVNNYGYTF.

This chain links TRBV28 with TRBJ2-1; D not certain. The CDR3 runs 10 residues. Germline loops: CDR1 MDHEN, CDR2 SYDVKM. The germline V and J ends were trimmed by 1 base and 13 bases, with 5 bases remaining between them. The CDR3 sequence: CASSLFPQFF. In DNA form, the CDR3 reads TGTGCCAGCAGTTTATTCCCCCAGTTCTTC.

Written as DNA, the CDR3 is TGCAGTGCTAGAGATAGGGGACTAAACACCGGGGAGCTGTTTTTT. Translation: CSARDRGLNTGELFF. The V gene is TRBV20-1, the J gene TRBJ2-2, with 7 bases matching TRBD2. CDR1 is DFQATT, CDR2 SNEGSKA, per germline (reference sequence). J was trimmed by 2 bases and V by 0 bases; bases with no gene match: 3. CDR3 length: 15 residues.

Many counts were recorded for this clonotype. The CDR3 coding sequence is TGTGCCAGCAGCCCGGATAGCAATCAGCCCCAGCATTTT. This translates into CASSPDSNQPQHF. The rearrangement joins TRBV7-2 to TRBJ1-5; D not certain. The CDR3 runs 13 residues. The germline V gene encodes CDR1 SGHTA and CDR2 FQGNSA. V lost 5 bases to trimming and J lost 0 bases, with 5 bases between them. Based on the CDR3 plus reference TRBV7-2 and TRBJ1-5, the full variable domain is GAGVSQSPSNKVTEKGKDVELRCDPISGHTALYWYRQSLGQGLEFLIYFQGNSAPDKSGLPSDRFSAERTGGSVSTLTIQRTQQEDSAVYLCASSPDSNQPQHFGDGTRLSIL.

This clonotype has a count of ten or more. A read error may produce the germline difference seen at one junction end. This chain links TRBV7-2 with TRBJ2-3; TRBD1 matches at 9 bases. Per germline, CDR1 SGHTA and CDR2 FQGNSA. This CDR3 spans 14 amino acids. The CDR3 DNA reads as TGCGCCAGCAGCCCGGACAGGGGTCCAGATACGCAGTATTTT. It yields the protein CASSPDRGPDTQYF. Supplemented by reference TRBV7-2 and TRBJ2-3, the full variable domain reads GAGVSQSPSNKVTEKGKDVELRCDPISGHTALYWYRQSLGQGLEFLIYFQGNSAPDKSGLPSDRFSAERTGGSVSTLTIQRTQQEDSAVYLCASSPDRGPDTQYFGPGTRLTVL.

This clonotype was found many times. This sequence joins TRBV27 and TRBJ2-7; D ambiguous. Per the germline V gene, CDR1 is MNHEY and CDR2 is SMNVEV (reference sequence). Trimming cost V 3 bases and J 5 bases, with 8 bases left between them. CDR3 size: 12 residues. Here the CDR3 reads CASSFGPNEQYF. Here the CDR3 DNA reads TGTGCCAGCAGTTTTGGCCCGAACGAGCAGTACTTC.

V is TRBV7-9 and J is TRBJ1-6; D unresolved. The CDR3 length is 14 residues. Per the germline V gene, CDR1 is SEHNR and CDR2 is FQNEAQ (reference sequence). The ends were cut back, 1 base at V and 10 bases at J, with 11 bases in the middle. Written as DNA, the CDR3 is TGTGCCAGCAGCTTAGTAAGCGGGGTCTCACCCCTCCACTTT. This encodes CASSLVSGVSPLHF.

This clonotype was observed at least ten times. The chain carries TRBV6-7 and TRBJ1-5; the D is unclear. TRBV6-7 is treated as an ORF (open reading frame) with a function not yet certain. CDR3 length: 14 residues. The germline V and J ends were trimmed by 4 bases and 4 bases, with 11 bases remaining between them. This CDR3 reads CASSLLSGNQPQHF. The CDR3 DNA reads TGTGCCAGCAGTTTGCTTTCGGGGAATCAGCCCCAGCATTTT.

At least ten counts were recorded for this clonotype. This rearrangement joins TRBV20-1 to TRBJ2-7; 8 positions match TRBD1. CDR1 and CDR2 from the germline V gene are DFQATT and SNEGSKA (reference sequence). The CDR3 totals 15 residues. V gave up 0 bases and J gave up 2 bases; unmatched junction bases: 6. The CDR3 spells CSARDWTGQAYEQYF. The CDR3 bases are TGCAGTGCTAGAGATTGGACGGGACAGGCCTACGAGCAGTACTTC.

This clonotype was seen at least ten times. The V gene is TRBV27, the J gene TRBJ2-7; D perhaps matches TRBD2 (5 bases). The CDR3 spans 14 residues. V lost 7 bases, J lost 0 bases, and 13 bases lay in between. The germline V gene has CDR1 MNHEY and CDR2 SMNVEV (reference sequence). The CDR3 DNA reads as TGTGCCAGCACCGAGAGGGCGTGCTCCTACGAGCAGTACTTC. Residues: CASTERACSYEQYF.

This clonotype has a count of ten or more. The chain has TRBV7-2 and TRBJ2-7; D might be TRBD2 (6 bases). The CDR3 spans 16 residues. The germline CDR1 and CDR2 sequences are SGHTA and FQGNSA. With 2 bases removed from V and 7 bases from J, the gap between germline ends came to 21 bases. In DNA form, the CDR3 reads TGTGCCAGCAGCTTAATGCGTCCCGGGACTCAAGGAGAGCAGTACTTC. This translates into CASSLMRPGTQGEQYF.

This clonotype appeared many times. This sequence joins TRBV2 and TRBJ2-1, with D unclear. This CDR3 has 13 amino acids. Germline assignment: CDR1 SNHLY and CDR2 FYNNEI. With 6 bases removed from V and 1 base from J, the gap between germline ends came to 7 bases. The CDR3 coding sequence is TGTGCCAGCAGCCTGCCATCCTACAATGAGCAGTTCTTC. Translation: CASSLPSYNEQFF.

There are a few counts of this clonotype. The rearrangement uses TRBV24-1 and TRBJ2-1, with D possibly TRBD2 on 6 matching bases. The CDR3 is 13 amino acids. Germline V gene data show CDR1 as KGHDR and CDR2 as SFDVKD. Trimming pared 1 base from V and 9 bases from J, leaving 9 bases between. The CDR3 is CATSDLRGLEQFF. CDR3 DNA sequence: TGTGCCACCAGTGATTTACGGGGACTTGAGCAGTTCTTC.